Presented here are 27 T cell receptor beta chains from one specimen sequenced in a study of OX40 agonist ivuxolimab in advanced cancers. Profiling relied on immunoSEQ multiplex PCR, and the TCRdb table lists in-frame clones only, not all of them. Found here are tens of thousands of clones, 65% to 90% of them singletons; the top ten hold just under 2%. Sample: CD4+ or CD8+ T cells sorted from blood, taken in a trial of the OX40 agonist ivuxolimab. These receptor sequences come from an adult with an advanced solid tumor such as melanoma, head and neck, liver or kidney cancer.

The chain has TRBV5-1 and TRBJ2-1, with no clear D. The CDR3 is made up of 12 amino acids. V was cut by 4 bases and J by 6 bases, with 8 bases left in between. Germline V gene lookup returns CDR1 SGHRS and CDR2 YFSETQ. This CDR3 is CASSPDLNEQFF. The CDR3 nucleotides are TGCGCCAGCAGCCCCGACCTCAATGAGCAGTTCTTC.

The V and J genes are TRBV7-3 and TRBJ1-1, with 7 bases that match TRBD1. From germline, CDR1 is SGHTA and CDR2 FQGTGA. Trimming removed 0 bases from V and 0 bases from J; junction bases left unmatched: 1. The length of the CDR3 is 15 residues. In DNA form, the CDR3 reads TGTGCCAGCAGCTTAACAGGGGGCTTGAACACTGAAGCTTTCTTT. It yields the protein CASSLTGGLNTEAFF.

V and J are TRBV5-6 and TRBJ1-2, with a possible D match to TRBD1 (5 bases). In germline, CDR1 is SGHDT, CDR2 YYEEEE. CDR3 size: 15 residues. V was cut by 6 bases and J by 6 bases, with 21 bases left in between. This CDR3 reads CASTAAGTFRDGYTF. The CDR3 coding sequence is TGTGCCAGCACCGCCGCCGGGACCTTCAGAGATGGCTACACCTTC.

This clone was detected only a few times. The chain is built from TRBV4-1 and TRBJ1-5; 8 bases are shared with TRBD1. V was clipped by 4 bases and J by 1 base; unmatched bases: 9. The CDR3 is 17 amino acids. From germline, CDR1 is MGHRA and CDR2 YSYEKL. CDR3 protein: CASSPHRQGLSNQPQHF. DNA of the CDR3: TGCGCCAGCAGCCCCCATCGACAGGGGTTGAGCAATCAGCCCCAGCATTTT.

V and J are TRBV30 and TRBJ1-1; perhaps TRBD1 as D (6 bases). This CDR3 has 15 amino acids. Germline assignment: CDR1 GTSNPN and CDR2 SVGIG (reference sequence). V lost 2 bases to trimming and J lost 5 bases, with 18 bases between them. DNA for the CDR3: TGTGCCTGGAGTATATCAAGGGGGAGAATTACTGAAGCTTTCTTT. It specifies CAWSISRGRITEAFF.

The rearrangement joins TRBV19 to TRBJ2-5, with D possibly being TRBD1 (6 bases). V gave up 7 bases and J gave up 2 bases, with 11 bases separating them. The CDR3 length is 13 residues. Germline CDR1 reads LNHDA; CDR2 reads SQIVND (reference sequence). The CDR3 region has the DNA TGTGCCAGTATGGGAAGGGGGCAAGAGACCCAGTACTTC. Translating it yields CASMGRGQETQYF.

The CDR3 DNA follows: TGCGCCAGCAGTCTGGCAGGACCGAACACCGGGGAGCTGTTTTTT. Residues: CASSLAGPNTGELFF. The rearrangement links TRBV10-2 to TRBJ2-2, with D uncertain. CDR1 and CDR2 (germline): WSHSY, SAAADI. The CDR3 is 15 amino acids. V dropped 5 bases and J dropped 0 bases, with 10 bases sitting between them.

This clone was recorded only once. The chain combines TRBV6-1 with TRBJ2-5, with 8 bases lining up with TRBD1. CDR1 and CDR2 from the germline V gene are MNHNS and SASEGT. This CDR3 comprises 16 residues. V dropped 0 bases and J dropped 7; count of bases not matched to a gene: 10. Here the CDR3 DNA reads TGTGCCAGCAGTGAAGCGGGCACCAGGGGGCCGGTGACCCAGTACTTC. Encoded protein: CASSEAGTRGPVTQYF.

This chain links TRBV11-2 with TRBJ2-7; possible D gene TRBD2, 5 bases. CDR3 length: 12 residues. Between the trimmed V and J ends, which lost 6 bases and 3 bases, there was a span of 9 bases. Germline V gene data show CDR1 as SGHAT and CDR2 as FQNNGV. CDR3 protein: CASRTEGYEQYF. DNA for the CDR3: TGTGCCAGCAGGACCGAGGGCTACGAGCAGTACTTC.

This chain connects TRBV19 to TRBJ1-4; 9 bases line up with TRBD1. The CDR3 runs 14 residues. Germline V gene data show CDR1 as LNHDA and CDR2 as SQIVND (reference sequence). J gave up 8 bases and V 6 bases, and 7 bases lay outside the gene matches. The CDR3 DNA sequence: TGTGCCAGTAGGCGGACAGGGGAGGGAGAAAAACTGTTTTTT. Its translation is CASRRTGEGEKLFF.

V usage is TRBV28 and J usage is TRBJ1-4; D is perhaps TRBD1 (5 bases). The CDR3 has 17 residues. The V and J ends lost 5 bases and 6 bases respectively, with 22 bases between them. Germline lookup yields CDR1 MDHEN and CDR2 SYDVKM. The chain's CDR3 is CASSLNALGGGDEKLFF. DNA of the CDR3: TGTGCCAGCAGTCTAAACGCCTTGGGGGGTGGAGATGAAAAACTGTTTTTT.

The chain recombines TRBV4-2 with TRBJ1-2, with D possibly being TRBD1 (6 bases). Looked up from germline, CDR1 is LGHNA and CDR2 is YNFKEQ. The CDR3 sequence is 14 residues long. V dropped 5 bases and J dropped 4 bases, with 14 bases sitting between them. Written as DNA, the CDR3 is TGTGCCAGCAGCTTTTACGGGACACGCTATGGCTACACCTTC. This codes for CASSFYGTRYGYTF.

This clone was seen only once. V gene TRBV19 combines with J gene TRBJ2-3; 10 positions match TRBD2. The V gene end was trimmed by 6 bases and the J gene end by 4 bases; junction bases not matched to a gene: 7. This CDR3 has 15 residues. Germline CDR1 LNHDA, CDR2 SQIVND (reference sequence). CDR3 bases: TGTGCCAGTAGCCCACTAGCGGGGCCCGCAGATACGCAGTATTTT. Its protein is CASSPLAGPADTQYF.

This clone was observed a single time. CDR3 region: CASTSRGTGGSPLHF. As DNA, the CDR3 is TGTGCCAGTACTTCAAGGGGGACAGGGGGTTCACCCCTCCACTTT. The chain has TRBV19 and TRBJ1-6; 11 nucleotides line up with TRBD1. V lost 7 bases to trimming and J lost 9 bases; unmatched junction nucleotides: 8. Germline assignment: CDR1 LNHDA and CDR2 SQIVND (reference sequence). The CDR3 is made up of 15 amino acids.

This chain links TRBV6-6 with TRBJ2-3, with D uncertain. CDR1 is MNHNY and CDR2 is SVGAGI in the germline V gene (reference sequence). V lost 11 bases and J 1 base, leaving 22 bases between the germline ends. The CDR3 is 16 amino acids. CDR3 loop: CAVGPSPLDGTDTQYF. CDR3 sequence (DNA): TGTGCCGTCGGGCCCTCACCGCTTGACGGCACAGATACGCAGTATTTT.

The V and J genes are TRBV5-1 and TRBJ1-1, with TRBD1 as a possible D gene (6 bases). The CDR3 contains 18 residues. V shed 2 bases and J shed 4 bases, with 24 bases lying between them. CDR1 and CDR2 from the germline V gene are SGHRS and YFSETQ. The CDR3 sequence: CASSLFPGAPLDSTEAFF. CDR3 nucleotide sequence: TGCGCCAGCAGCTTATTCCCGGGGGCCCCCTTGGACTCCACTGAAGCTTTCTTT.

This clone is a singleton in its sample. The chain links TRBV27 to TRBJ1-6; D not certain. This CDR3 comprises 14 residues. CDR1 and CDR2 from the germline V gene are MNHEY and SMNVEV (reference sequence). The ends were cut back, 5 bases at V and 5 bases at J, with 10 bases in the middle. The CDR3 DNA reads TGTGCCAGCAGTCCCCGGGAGCATAATTCACCCCTCCACTTT. This sequence encodes CASSPREHNSPLHF.

The chain links TRBV11-2 to TRBJ2-7; 8 positions match TRBD1. The germline CDR1 and CDR2 sequences are SGHAT and FQNNGV. V lost 3 bases, J lost 5 bases, and 9 bases stayed unmatched. The length of the CDR3 is 15 residues. DNA of the CDR3: TGTGCCAGCAGCTTCGATACAGGGGGAATCCACGAGCAGTACTTC. It encodes CASSFDTGGIHEQYF.

The chain is built from TRBV7-2 and TRBJ1-6; D gene ambiguous. Germline loops: CDR1 SGHTA, CDR2 FQGNSA. Trimming shortened V by 1 base and J by 0 bases, and 16 bases separated the two germline ends. The CDR3 is 19 amino acids. Here the CDR3 reads CASSLEFSGRSSYNSPLHF. CDR3 nucleotide sequence: TGTGCCAGCAGCTTAGAGTTCTCCGGGCGGAGCTCCTATAATTCACCCCTCCACTTT.

The chain carries TRBV7-2 and TRBJ2-7, with D perhaps given as TRBD1 or TRBD2 (6 bases each). The germline V and J ends were trimmed by 6 bases and 2 bases, with 14 bases remaining between them. Germline CDR1 and CDR2: SGHTA and FQGNSA. The CDR3 contains 14 residues. The CDR3 DNA follows: TGTGCCAGCAGGGAGGGGGAGACCGCCTACGAGCAGTACTTC. This codes for CASREGETAYEQYF.

The chain carries TRBV9 and TRBJ2-1; 11 bases are a match to TRBD2. This CDR3 region has 17 residues. The germline V gene encodes CDR1 SGDLS and CDR2 YYNGEE. V lost 2 bases to trimming and J lost 8 bases; unmatched junction nucleotides: 12. Here the CDR3 reads CASSVQLGLAGGYEQFF. CDR3 DNA sequence: TGTGCCAGCAGCGTCCAACTCGGACTAGCGGGCGGTTATGAGCAGTTCTTC.

This clone appeared a few times. The chain is built from TRBV19 and TRBJ1-5; the D is unclear. The germline V gene encodes CDR1 LNHDA and CDR2 SQIVND (reference sequence). The CDR3 extends over 15 amino acids. V was pared by 5 bases and J by 4 bases, with 15 bases between. Here the CDR3 DNA reads TGTGCCAGTAGTCCCCCCCCGCAGCTAAATCAGCCCCAGCATTTT. Its protein product is CASSPPPQLNQPQHF. Based on the CDR3 plus reference TRBV19 and TRBJ1-5, the full variable domain is DGGITQSPKYLFRKEGQNVTLSCEQNLNHDAMYWYRQDPGQGLRLIYYSQIVNDFQKGDIAEGYSVSREKKESFPLTVTSAQKNPTAFYLCASSPPPQLNQPQHFGDGTRLSIL.

The chain couples TRBV7-2 to TRBJ2-7; TRBD2 matches 7 bases. This CDR3 comprises 16 residues. Germline assignment: CDR1 SGHTA and CDR2 FQGNSA. J lost 6 bases, V lost 2 bases, and 13 bases had no gene match. This CDR3 is CASSLNGGVSVGEQYF. Written as DNA, the CDR3 is TGTGCCAGCAGCTTAAATGGGGGGGTTAGTGTGGGCGAGCAGTACTTC. Looking up the rest from reference TRBV7-2 and TRBJ2-7 gives the full variable domain: GAGVSQSPSNKVTEKGKDVELRCDPISGHTALYWYRQSLGQGLEFLIYFQGNSAPDKSGLPSDRFSAERTGGSVSTLTIQRTQQEDSAVYLCASSLNGGVSVGEQYFGPGTRLTVT.

The genes are TRBV5-1 and TRBJ2-3; 8 nucleotides align to TRBD2. Trimming cost V 5 bases and J 4 bases; bases outside gene matches: 3. Germline-derived CDR1 and CDR2 are SGHRS and YFSETQ. The CDR3 totals 13 residues. The CDR3 reads CASSGLAADTQYF. In DNA, the CDR3 is TGCGCCAGCAGTGGACTAGCAGCAGATACGCAGTATTTT. Complete variable domain (other parts from reference TRBV5-1 and TRBJ2-3): KAGVTQTPRYLIKTRGQQVTLSCSPISGHRSVSWYQQTPGQGLQFLFEYFSETQRNKGNFPGRFSGRQFSNSRSEMNVSTLELGDSALYLCASSGLAADTQYFGPGTRLTVL.

This chain links TRBV5-5 with TRBJ2-6; D possibly corresponds to TRBD1 (5 bases). The CDR3 sequence is 16 residues long. Germline V gives CDR1 SGHKS, CDR2 YYEKEE (reference sequence). V was cut by 3 bases and J by 3 bases, with 13 bases left in between. The CDR3 loop is CASSSGPLLGANVLTF. CDR3 DNA: TGTGCCAGCAGCTCAGGGCCACTCCTTGGGGCCAACGTCCTGACTTTC.

This clone was seen a single time. CDR3 amino acids: CASSSNRDSSNSPLHF. DNA of the CDR3: TGTGCCAGCAGCTCGAACCGGGACAGTTCCAATTCACCCCTCCACTTT. The chain is built from TRBV7-2 and TRBJ1-6, with 7 bases aligning to TRBD1. Germline CDR1 is SGHTA and CDR2 is FQGNSA. The CDR3 spans 16 residues. With 4 bases clipped from V and 7 bases from J, the junction kept 10 bases outside the gene matches.

The chain recombines TRBV5-4 with TRBJ2-1; 14 nucleotides agree with TRBD2. CDR3 size: 15 residues. Germline V lookup: CDR1 SGHNT, CDR2 YYREEE (reference sequence). V lost 6 bases to trimming and J lost 5 bases; unmatched junction nucleotides: 4. CDR3 bases: TGTGCCAGCACCACGGGACTAGCGGGGGACAATGAGCAGTTCTTC. Encoded protein: CASTTGLAGDNEQFF. The whole variable domain, filled in from reference TRBV5-4 and TRBJ2-1, reads ETGVTQSPTHLIKTRGQQVTLRCSSQSGHNTVSWYQQALGQGPQFIFQYYREEENGRGNFPPRFSGLQFPNYSSELNVNALELDDSALYLCASTTGLAGDNEQFFGPGTRLTVL.